This TCR beta chain derives from a study of blood T cell repertoires in COVID-19. Study in general: Samples representing acute and convalescent COVID-19 were sourced from the United States, Italy and Spain. Sources were T cells, B-cell-depleted T cells, or PBMCs; the material itself was cDNA or gDNA.

The germline V gene encodes CDR1 MDHEN and CDR2 SYDVKM. V trimming: 2 bases; J trimming: 5 bases; junction bases outside the gene matches: 3. CDR3 length equals 15 residues. As processed by the authors: Amplification from reference gene primers served as the basis for estimated nucleated cell counts. Only in-frame clones appear in the TCRdb table, and some are missing; sequencing was by immunoSEQ multiplex PCR. That table supplies the V and J calls and clone size; D and trimming were determined from the DNA. The data hold under 75,000 clones, with approximately 88% observed a single time. Sequenced sample: peripheral blood. The receptor's source is a human donor in a cohort sampled during active COVID-19. The chain joins TRBV28 to TRBJ1-5, with TRBD1 identical over 10 bases. The CDR3 nucleotides are TGTGCCAGCAGTTTAGGAGACAGGGGGCATCAGCCCCAGCATTTT. This gives the protein CASSLGDRGHQPQHF.